These 14 T cell receptor beta chains originate from one sample sequenced in a study of CD8 T cells in Susac syndrome. Reverse transcription of about 0.5 to 1 ug RNA was carried out with random hexamers. TCRdb called the immunoSEQ multiplex PCR reads again in MiXCR, with one record for every CDR3 protein. The sample comprises hundreds of thousands of distinct CDR3 sequences, approximately 84% of which are singletons, and approximately 0.11% rests with the top ten. Sequencing was performed on CD8+ T cells from PBMCs. Source of these receptors: a human donor with multiple sclerosis.

The chain has TRBV9 and TRBJ2-7; 11 positions agree with TRBD2. The CDR3 runs 15 residues. Germline V lookup: CDR1 SGDLS, CDR2 YYNGEE. Trimming at V came to 7 bases and at J to 6 bases, leaving 12 bases not matched to a gene. CDR3 DNA sequence: TGTGCCAGCGGACCTAGCGGGAGGACCCTAGGCGAGCAGTACTTC. It codes for CASGPSGRTLGEQYF.

The chain recombines TRBV4-1 with TRBJ2-1; 8 bases map to TRBD1. The CDR3 consists of 15 residues. V gave up 4 bases and J gave up 7 bases; unmatched junction bases: 9. The germline V gene has CDR1 MGHRA and CDR2 YSYEKL. CDR3 nucleotide sequence: TGCGCCAGCAGCCTGGACAGGGCCGTTGGGAATGAGCAGTTCTTC. Its protein is CASSLDRAVGNEQFF.

The sample holds a few counts of this clonotype. The V and J genes are TRBV6-2 or TRBV6-3 and TRBJ2-1; 8 bases align to TRBD2. After removal of 4 bases from V and 12 bases from J, the junction contained 2 bases not matched to a gene. This CDR3 has 11 amino acids. Germline V gene lookup returns CDR1 MNHEY and CDR2 SVGEGT. The CDR3 DNA reads as TGTGCCAGCAGTTCGCTAGCGGGGCAGTTCTTC. Its protein product is CASSSLAGQFF.

The V call is TRBV27, the J call TRBJ2-1; TRBD1 might be the D (6 bases). Germline V gives CDR1 MNHEY, CDR2 SMNVEV (reference sequence). Trimming pared 8 bases from V and 6 bases from J, leaving 14 bases between. CDR3 size: 13 residues. CDR3 in DNA: TGTGCCAGCCGTCCCCAGGGGTTCAATGAGCAGTTCTTC. Encoded protein: CASRPQGFNEQFF.

The J gene is TRBJ2-1, the V gene TRBV7-3; a possible D gene is TRBD2 (6 bases). The CDR3 has 17 amino acids. The V end lost 1 base, the J end lost 3 bases, and 16 bases lay between the germline ends. Germline lookup yields CDR1 SGHTA and CDR2 FQGTGA. The CDR3 DNA follows: TGTGCCAGCAGCTTAATGCGGGCGGGAACGATCTACAATGAGCAGTTCTTC. It encodes CASSLMRAGTIYNEQFF. Based on the CDR3 plus reference TRBV7-3 and TRBJ2-1, the full variable domain is GAGVSQTPSNKVTEKGKYVELRCDPISGHTALYWYRQSLGQGPEFLIYFQGTGAADDSGLPNDRFFAVRPEGSVSTLKIQRTERGDSAVYLCASSLMRAGTIYNEQFFGPGTRLTVL.

The CDR3 loop is CASSEGGRPGFYEQYF. CDR3 DNA: TGTGCCAGCAGTGAAGGCGGGAGGCCCGGATTCTACGAGCAGTACTTC. This chain uses TRBV6-1 with TRBJ2-7, with TRBD2 matching over 8 bases. The CDR3 extends over 16 amino acids. V lost 1 base to trimming and J lost 3 bases; unmatched junction nucleotides: 8. Germline V CDR1 and CDR2: MNHNS, SASEGT.

This chain uses TRBV11-2 with TRBJ2-1, with 12 bases that match TRBD2. The trim removed 6 bases at V and 9 bases at J, leaving 12 bases unmatched. This CDR3 has 16 amino acids. From germline, CDR1 is SGHAT and CDR2 FQNNGV. CDR3 residues: CASRFEPGLAGSEQFF. The CDR3 DNA is TGTGCCAGCAGATTCGAGCCGGGACTAGCGGGTTCTGAGCAGTTCTTC.

This clonotype was observed a few times. The chain couples TRBV19 to TRBJ1-5; no clear D. CDR1 is LNHDA and CDR2 is SQIVND in the germline V gene (reference sequence). Trimming left V 6 bases short and J 1 base short, with 7 bases between. The CDR3 runs 13 residues. The CDR3 is CASRGGSNQPQHF. The CDR3 DNA follows: TGTGCCAGTAGAGGTGGGAGCAATCAGCCCCAGCATTTT.

The genes are TRBV27 and TRBJ1-1; D gene unclear. Per the germline V gene, CDR1 is MNHEY and CDR2 is SMNVEV (reference sequence). The V and J ends lost 5 bases and 8 bases respectively, with 12 bases between them. The CDR3 runs 12 residues. CDR3 DNA: TGTGCCAGCAGTCCCTATATGGGAGAAGCTTTCTTT. Translated: CASSPYMGEAFF.

The V gene is TRBV18, the J gene TRBJ2-2, with D possibly matching TRBD1 (6 bases). This CDR3 spans 14 amino acids. V lost 7 bases and J 5 bases, leaving 14 bases between the germline ends. Germline assignment: CDR1 KGHSH and CDR2 LQKENI. CDR3 coding DNA: TGTGCCAGCTTACCCGAGACAGGAACCGGGGAGCTGTTTTTT. Residues: CASLPETGTGELFF.

In its sample, this clonotype was seen a few times. The chain uses TRBV27 and TRBJ2-6; D gene ambiguous. Trimming shortened V by 2 bases and J by 3 bases, and 5 bases separated the two germline ends. This CDR3 has 14 amino acids. Per germline, CDR1 MNHEY and CDR2 SMNVEV (reference sequence). The CDR3 sequence is CASSLVVGANVLTF. CDR3 DNA: TGTGCCAGCAGTTTAGTTGTTGGGGCCAACGTCCTGACTTTC.

This clonotype was recorded once. The chain is built from TRBV7-8 and TRBJ2-7; D could derive from TRBD1 or TRBD2 (5 bases each). The CDR3 length is 15 residues. Trimming cost V 5 bases and J 0 bases, with 14 bases left between them. Germline values: CDR1 SGHVS, CDR2 FQNEAQ. The CDR3 coding sequence is TGTGCCAGCAGCCCCCGGGGCTGGGTCTCCTACGAGCAGTACTTC. It yields the protein CASSPRGWVSYEQYF.

CDR3 DNA sequence: TGCAGTGCTAGAGTCCCGGGATCCCCTCTCAATGAGCAGTTCTTC. It specifies CSARVPGSPLNEQFF. The chain is built from TRBV20-1 and TRBJ2-1; D possibly corresponds to TRBD2 (5 bases). The ends were cut back, 1 base at V and 6 bases at J, with 16 bases in the middle. This CDR3 spans 15 amino acids. The germline V gene has CDR1 DFQATT and CDR2 SNEGSKA (reference sequence).

V is TRBV12-3 or TRBV12-4 and J is TRBJ1-3; 9 bases are a match to TRBD1. This CDR3 comprises 17 residues. V gave up 4 bases and J gave up 8 bases; unmatched junction bases: 15. The CDR3, as DNA: TGTGCCAGCAGTTCCTCGGGGAGGGGACAGGGAGTTGACACCATATATTTT. Amino acid sequence: CASSSSGRGQGVDTIYF.